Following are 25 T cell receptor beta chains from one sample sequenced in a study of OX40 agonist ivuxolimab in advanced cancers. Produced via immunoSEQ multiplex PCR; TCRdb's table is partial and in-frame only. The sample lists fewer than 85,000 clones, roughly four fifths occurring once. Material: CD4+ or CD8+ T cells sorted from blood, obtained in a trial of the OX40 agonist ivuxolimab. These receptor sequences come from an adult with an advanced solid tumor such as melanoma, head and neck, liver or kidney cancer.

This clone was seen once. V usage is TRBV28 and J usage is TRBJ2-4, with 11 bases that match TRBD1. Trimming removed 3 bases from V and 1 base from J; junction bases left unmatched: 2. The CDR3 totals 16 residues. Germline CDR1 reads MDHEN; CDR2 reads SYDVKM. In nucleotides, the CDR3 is TGTGCCAGCAGTTTTTGGACAGGGGGCGCCAAAAACATTCAGTACTTC. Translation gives CASSFWTGGAKNIQYF.

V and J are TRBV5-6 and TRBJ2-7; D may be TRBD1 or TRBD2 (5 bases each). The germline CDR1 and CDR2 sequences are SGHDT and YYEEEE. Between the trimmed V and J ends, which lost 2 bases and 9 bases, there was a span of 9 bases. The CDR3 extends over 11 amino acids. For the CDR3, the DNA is TGTGCCAGCAGCTTAGAGGGGCGGCAGTACTTC. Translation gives CASSLEGRQYF.

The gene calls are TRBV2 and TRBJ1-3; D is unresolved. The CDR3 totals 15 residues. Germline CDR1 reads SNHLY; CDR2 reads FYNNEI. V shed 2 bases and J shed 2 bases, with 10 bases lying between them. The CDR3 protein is CASSETVGTGNTIYF. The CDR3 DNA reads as TGTGCCAGCAGTGAAACTGTCGGGACTGGAAACACCATATATTTT.

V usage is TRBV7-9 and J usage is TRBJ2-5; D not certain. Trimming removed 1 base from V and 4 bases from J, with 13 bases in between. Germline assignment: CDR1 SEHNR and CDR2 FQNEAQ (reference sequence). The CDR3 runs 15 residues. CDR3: CASSLDLGGGETQYF. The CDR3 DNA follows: TGTGCCAGCAGCTTAGATCTGGGCGGCGGAGAGACCCAGTACTTC.

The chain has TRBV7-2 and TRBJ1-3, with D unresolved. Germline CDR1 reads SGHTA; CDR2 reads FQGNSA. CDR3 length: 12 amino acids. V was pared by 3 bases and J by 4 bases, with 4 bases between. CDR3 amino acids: CASSFFGNTIYF. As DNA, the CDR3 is TGTGCCAGCAGCTTTTTCGGAAACACCATATATTTT.

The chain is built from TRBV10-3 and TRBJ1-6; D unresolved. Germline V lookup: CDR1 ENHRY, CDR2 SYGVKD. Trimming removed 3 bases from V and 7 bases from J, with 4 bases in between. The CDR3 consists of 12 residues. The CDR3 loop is CAISDGNSPLHF. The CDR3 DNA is TGTGCCATCAGTGACGGGAATTCACCCCTCCACTTT.

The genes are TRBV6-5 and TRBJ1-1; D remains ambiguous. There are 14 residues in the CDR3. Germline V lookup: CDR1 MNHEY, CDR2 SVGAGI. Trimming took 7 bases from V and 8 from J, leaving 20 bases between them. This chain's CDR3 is CASTLPDFVGEAFF. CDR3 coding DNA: TGTGCCAGCACGCTTCCAGATTTTGTTGGAGAAGCTTTCTTT.

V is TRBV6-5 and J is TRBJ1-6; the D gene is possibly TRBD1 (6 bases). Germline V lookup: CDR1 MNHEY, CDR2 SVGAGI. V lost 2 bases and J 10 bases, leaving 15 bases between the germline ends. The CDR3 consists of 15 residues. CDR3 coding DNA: TGTGCCAGCAGTTACGGGAACAGGGTGGGATCACCCCTCCACTTT. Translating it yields CASSYGNRVGSPLHF.

CDR3 DNA sequence: TGTGCCAGCAGCGTAAGCGGGAGTCGTGAGACCCAGTACTTC. Translation gives CASSVSGSRETQYF. The chain recombines TRBV7-6 with TRBJ2-5; 8 bases align to TRBD2. The CDR3 loop spans 14 amino acids. The germline gives CDR1 SGHVS, CDR2 FNYEAQ. After removal of 5 bases from V and 5 bases from J, the junction contained 7 bases not matched to a gene.

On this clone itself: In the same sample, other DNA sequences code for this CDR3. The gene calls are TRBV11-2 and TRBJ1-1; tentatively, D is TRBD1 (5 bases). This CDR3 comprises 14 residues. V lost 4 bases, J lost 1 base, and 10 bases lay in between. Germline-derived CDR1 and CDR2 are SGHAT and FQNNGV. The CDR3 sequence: CASSWGQGNTEAFF. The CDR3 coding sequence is TGTGCCAGCAGCTGGGGTCAGGGGAACACTGAAGCTTTCTTT.

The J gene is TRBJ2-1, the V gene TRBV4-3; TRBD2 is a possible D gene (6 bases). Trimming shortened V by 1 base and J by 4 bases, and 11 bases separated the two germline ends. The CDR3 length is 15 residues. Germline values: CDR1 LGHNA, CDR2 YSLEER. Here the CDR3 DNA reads TGCGCCAGCAGCCAAGGGGGACTCGTATACAATGAGCAGTTCTTC. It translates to CASSQGGLVYNEQFF.

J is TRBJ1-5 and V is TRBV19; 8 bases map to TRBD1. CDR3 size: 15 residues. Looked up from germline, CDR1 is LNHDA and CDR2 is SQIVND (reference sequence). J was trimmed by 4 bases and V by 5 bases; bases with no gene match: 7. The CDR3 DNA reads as TGTGCCAGTAGTCGAGTAGGACAGGGAAATCAGCCCCAGCATTTT. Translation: CASSRVGQGNQPQHF.

The CDR3 DNA sequence: TGTGCCAGCAGCAGACAAGGACTAGCGGGAGTTGAAAATGAGCAGTTCTTC. Translating gives CASSRQGLAGVENEQFF. The V gene is TRBV27, the J gene TRBJ2-1, with 13 bases aligning to TRBD2. J gave up 7 bases and V 6 bases, and 12 bases lay outside the gene matches. The CDR3 spans 17 residues. CDR1 MNHEY and CDR2 SMNVEV come from the germline V gene (reference sequence).

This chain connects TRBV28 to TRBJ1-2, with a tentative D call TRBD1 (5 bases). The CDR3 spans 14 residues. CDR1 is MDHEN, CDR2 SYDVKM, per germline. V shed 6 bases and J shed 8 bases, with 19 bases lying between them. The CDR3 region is CASRTPGPEPGYTF. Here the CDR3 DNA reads TGTGCCAGCAGAACACCGGGGCCAGAACCGGGCTACACCTTC.

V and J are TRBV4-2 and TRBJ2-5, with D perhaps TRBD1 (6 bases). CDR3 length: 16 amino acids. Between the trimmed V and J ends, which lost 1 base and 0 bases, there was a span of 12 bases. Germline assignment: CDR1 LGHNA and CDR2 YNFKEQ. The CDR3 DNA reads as TGTGCCAGCAGCCAAGGGACCCGGGACAACCAAGAGACCCAGTACTTC. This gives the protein CASSQGTRDNQETQYF.

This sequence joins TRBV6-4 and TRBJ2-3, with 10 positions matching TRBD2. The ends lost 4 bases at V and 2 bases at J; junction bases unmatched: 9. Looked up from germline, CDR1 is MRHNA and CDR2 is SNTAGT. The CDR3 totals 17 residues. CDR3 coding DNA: TGTGCCAGCAGTGGGCTTATGAGCGGGGGGGCCACAGATACGCAGTATTTT. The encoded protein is CASSGLMSGGATDTQYF.

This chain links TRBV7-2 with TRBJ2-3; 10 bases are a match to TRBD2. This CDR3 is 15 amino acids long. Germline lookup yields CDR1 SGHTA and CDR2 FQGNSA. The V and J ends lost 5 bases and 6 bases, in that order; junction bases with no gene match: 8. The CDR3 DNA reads TGTGCCAGCAGCCTTATAGCGGGAGGCGGGGATACGCAGTATTTT. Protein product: CASSLIAGGGDTQYF.

CDR3 sequence: CASKVRGHVSNQPQHF. The CDR3 DNA reads as TGCGCCAGCAAAGTCAGGGGGCATGTGAGCAATCAGCCCCAGCATTTT. This rearrangement joins TRBV10-1 to TRBJ1-5, with 8 positions matching TRBD1. This CDR3 is built from 16 residues. The germline CDR1 and CDR2 sequences are WNHNN and SYGVQD (reference sequence). Losses at the gene ends were 7 bases for V and 1 base for J; bases not matched to a gene: 9.

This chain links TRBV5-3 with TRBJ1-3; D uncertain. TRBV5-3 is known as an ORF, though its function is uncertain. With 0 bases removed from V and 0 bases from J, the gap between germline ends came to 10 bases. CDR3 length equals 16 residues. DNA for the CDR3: TGTGCCAGAAGCTTGGAAGGCAGGTTCTCTGGAAACACCATATATTTT. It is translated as CARSLEGRFSGNTIYF.

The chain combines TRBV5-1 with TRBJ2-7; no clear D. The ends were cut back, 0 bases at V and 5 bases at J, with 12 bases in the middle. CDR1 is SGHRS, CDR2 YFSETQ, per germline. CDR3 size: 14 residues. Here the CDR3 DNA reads TGCGCCAGCAGCTTGGGTCCCGCTCGAAACGAGCAGTACTTC. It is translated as CASSLGPARNEQYF.

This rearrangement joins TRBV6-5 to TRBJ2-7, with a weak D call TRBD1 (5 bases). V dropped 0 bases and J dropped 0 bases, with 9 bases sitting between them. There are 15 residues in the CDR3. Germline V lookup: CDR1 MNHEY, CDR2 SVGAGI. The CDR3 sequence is CASSYSRDSSYEQYF. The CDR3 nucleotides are TGTGCCAGCAGTTACTCGAGAGACAGCTCCTACGAGCAGTACTTC.

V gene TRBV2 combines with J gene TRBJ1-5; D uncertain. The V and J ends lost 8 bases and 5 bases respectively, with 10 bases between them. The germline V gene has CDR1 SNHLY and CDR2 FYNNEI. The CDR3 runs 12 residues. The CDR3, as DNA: TGTGCCAGCCACGGGGATGATCAGCCCCAGCATTTT. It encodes CASHGDDQPQHF.

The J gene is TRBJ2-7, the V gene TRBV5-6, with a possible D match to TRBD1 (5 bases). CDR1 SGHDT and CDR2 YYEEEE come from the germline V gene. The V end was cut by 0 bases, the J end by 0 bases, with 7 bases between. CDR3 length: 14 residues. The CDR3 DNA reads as TGTGCCAGCAGCTTGGGACAGCACTCCTACGAGCAGTACTTC. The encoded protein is CASSLGQHSYEQYF.

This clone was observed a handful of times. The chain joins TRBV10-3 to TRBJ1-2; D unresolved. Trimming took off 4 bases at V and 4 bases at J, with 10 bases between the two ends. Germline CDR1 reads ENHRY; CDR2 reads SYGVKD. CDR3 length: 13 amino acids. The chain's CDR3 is CAISGWGSYGYTF. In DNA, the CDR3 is TGTGCCATCAGTGGTTGGGGTTCCTATGGCTACACCTTC.

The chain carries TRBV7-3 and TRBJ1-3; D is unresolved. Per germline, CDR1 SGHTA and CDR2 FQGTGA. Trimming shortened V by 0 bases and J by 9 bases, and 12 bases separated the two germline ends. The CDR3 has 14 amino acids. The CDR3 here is CASSLTGQVGTIYF. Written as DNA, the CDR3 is TGTGCCAGCAGCTTAACGGGCCAGGTGGGCACCATATATTTT.